This T cell receptor (beta chain) was captured in a study of T cells in Graves' hyperthyroidism and ophthalmopathy. At the level of the study: Blood was drawn when the patient was first diagnosed and still untreated.

Overall study results and limits: Blood also contained most expanded thyroid clonotypes above 0.001.

Trimming at V came to 3 bases and at J to 7 bases, leaving 6 bases not matched to a gene. Germline assignment: CDR1 DFQATT and CDR2 SNEGSKA (reference sequence). The length of the CDR3 is 13 residues. RNA transcripts served as the template for amplifying TCR beta CDR3 regions. The TCR CDR3 was amplified in a first-round RT-PCR using the HTBI primer set. A single record per CDR3 protein comes from TCRdb applying MiXCR to the multiplex PCR reads. The sample consists of about 560,000 distinct CDR3 sequences, around 17% of them appearing once. Fresh 10 ml peripheral blood yielded PBMCs. This clonotype has ten or more counts. Its antigen remains unidentified.

The source of this sequence is a woman under 30 with Graves' hyperthyroidism. The chain combines TRBV20-1 with TRBJ2-1; 7 positions match TRBD2. The sequenced sample consisted of blood. As DNA, the CDR3 is TGCAGTGCTAGGTTCGGACTAGAGAATGAGCAGTTCTTC. Residues: CSARFGLENEQFF.